Listed below are T cell receptor beta chains from one sample, sequenced in a study of PD-1 blockade in classical Hodgkin lymphoma. The data were produced by immunoSEQ multiplex PCR, yet TCRdb's version contains in-frame clones alone and is incomplete. The sample consists of over 60,000 clones, about 70% of them appearing once. Here the sequenced sample was peripheral blood mononuclear cells (PBMCs), taken before the second cycle of nivolumab. Source of these receptors: a human donor with classical Hodgkin lymphoma. Each CDR3 is given with its conserved first and last residue. The order of the fields is V gene, D gene, clone size, J gene, CDR3 DNA, CDR3 protein. A D gene is named only where the DNA matches it firmly. Clone size is given for some rows only: seen once, a few or many times, or a class if the clone is expanded.

>TRBV29-1|TRBD1|.|TRBJ1-2
TGCAGCGTTGGGGGACAGGGATACTATGGCTACACCTTC
CSVGGQGYYGYTF
>TRBV6-5|.|.|TRBJ2-3
TGTGCCAGCAGTTACGGGGAGGGCACAGATACGCAGTATTTT
CASSYGEGTDTQYF
>TRBV9|.|.|TRBJ1-1
TGTGCCAGCAGCGTACGTCAGGGCGCTGAAGCTTTCTTT
CASSVRQGAEAFF
>TRBV28|.|once|TRBJ1-1
TGTGCCAGCAGTTTGGAGGGGGTAGGAACTGAAGCTTTCTTT
CASSLEGVGTEAFF
>TRBV6-5|TRBD1|.|TRBJ1-1
TGTGCTACAAGCTGGGACAGGGAAACTGAAGCTTTCTTT
CATSWDRETEAFF
>TRBV19|.|few|TRBJ1-1
TGTGCCAGTAGTATAGCTATGGGGGCGTTTACTTTCTTT
CASSIAMGAFTFF
>TRBV10-1|.|.|TRBJ2-1
TGCGCCAGCAGTGAGTTCAGGGAGATCAACAATGAGCAGTTCTTC
CASSEFREINNEQFF
>TRBV5-1|.|few|TRBJ2-7
TGCGCCAGCAGCTTGGTCTCCTACGAGCAGTACTTC
CASSLVSYEQYF
>TRBV10-1|.|.|TRBJ1-1
TGCGCCAGCAGTGAGGGACAGAACACTGAAGCTTTCTTT
CASSEGQNTEAFF
>TRBV9|.|.|TRBJ2-3
TGTGCCAGCAGCGCCGGGACTGTAAGCACAGATACGCAGTATTTT
CASSAGTVSTDTQYF
>TRBV7-9|.|.|TRBJ2-2
TGTGCCAGCAGCTGGAGGGCCGGGACAGCGAACACCGGGGAGCTGTTTTTT
CASSWRAGTANTGELFF
>TRBV28|.|.|TRBJ2-7
TGTGCCAGCAGGACCGCAGGGGACGGGGAGCAGTACTTC
CASRTAGDGEQYF
>TRBV7-9|.|many|TRBJ1-4
TGTGCCAGCAGCTTAAGTCTGAATGAAAAACTGTTTTTT
CASSLSLNEKLFF
>TRBV28|.|.|TRBJ2-7
TGTGCCAGCAGTTTTGGACACTCCTACGAGCAGTACTTC
CASSFGHSYEQYF
>TRBV5-1|TRBD1|few|TRBJ2-7
TGCGCCAGCAGCTTACGGACAGGGGGCCTCTACGAGCAGTACTTC
CASSLRTGGLYEQYF
>TRBV18|TRBD1|.|TRBJ2-1
TGTGCCAGCTCACCAGGGACAGGGGCTATCCACAATGAGCAGTTCTTC
CASSPGTGAIHNEQFF
>TRBV5-1|TRBD2|.|TRBJ2-3
TGCGCCAGCAGCCTCCCGGGGGGAAGCACAGATACGCAGTATTTT
CASSLPGGSTDTQYF
>TRBV5-1|.|.|TRBJ2-3
TGCGCCAGCAGCCTGGACCGTTCCGCGCTAAGTTGGGCAGATACGCAGTATTTT
CASSLDRSALSWADTQYF
>TRBV5-1|.|.|TRBJ2-7
TGCGCCAGCAGCTCGACTAACGCCTACGAGCAGTACTTC
CASSSTNAYEQYF
>TRBV4-1|TRBD1|.|TRBJ1-2
TGCGCCAGCAGCCAAGGGCAAGGGACAGGCCTCGGATACACCTTC
CASSQGQGTGLGYTF
>TRBV6-5|.|.|TRBJ1-2
TGTGCCAGCAGTTTAAGGGACCGCCATGGCTACACCTTC
CASSLRDRHGYTF
>TRBV6-1|TRBD2|.|TRBJ2-1
TGTGCCAGCAGTGAGTCTAGCGGTTCCTACAATGAGCAGTTCTTC
CASSESSGSYNEQFF
>TRBV7-8|TRBD1|.|TRBJ2-6
TGTGCCAGCAGCCCGGACAGGATCTCTGGGGCCAACGTCCTGACTTTC
CASSPDRISGANVLTF
>TRBV10-3|.|.|TRBJ2-3
TGTGCCATCAGTAGATCGGACAGCACAGATACGCAGTATTTT
CAISRSDSTDTQYF
>TRBV11-3|.|.|TRBJ2-7
TGTGCCAGCAGCTTGGGGACGACGGACCTCTACGAGCAGTACTTC
CASSLGTTDLYEQYF
>TRBV7-3|TRBD2|many|TRBJ2-5
TGTGCCAGCAGCTCCAGCGGGAGGGCCGAGACCCAGTACTTC
CASSSSGRAETQYF
>TRBV28|.|few|TRBJ1-1
TGTGCCAGCAGTCCTCGACAGGAGGTTGGTGAAGCTTTCTTT
CASSPRQEVGEAFF
>TRBV7-8|TRBD2|.|TRBJ2-5
TGTGCCAGCAGCTCCCCCGGGGGGGGCCAAGAGACCCAGTACTTC
CASSSPGGGQETQYF
>TRBV1|.|once|TRBJ2-7
TGCACCAGCAGCCAAGCCCAGGTCGAGCAGTACTTC
CTSSQAQVEQYF
>TRBV2|.|.|TRBJ1-3
TGTGCCAGCAGAGCCGACAGCCTAGGAAACACCATATATTTT
CASRADSLGNTIYF
>TRBV19|TRBD2|once|TRBJ2-7
TGTGCCAGTAGTCTCGGCCCGGTGACTAGCGGGTCATCCTACGAGCAGTACTTC
CASSLGPVTSGSSYEQYF
>TRBV6-5|.|.|TRBJ2-7
TGTGCCAGCAGAGACTGGGACACCTACGAGCAGTACTTC
CASRDWDTYEQYF
>TRBV20-1|.|.|TRBJ2-1
TGCAGTGCTCTAAGGTCCGAGGAGCAGTTCTTC
CSALRSEEQFF
>TRBV28|.|.|TRBJ1-2
TGTGCCAGCAGTTTAGGCACCCTCGGGGGATATGGCTACACCTTC
CASSLGTLGGYGYTF
>TRBV28|TRBD1|.|TRBJ2-7
TGTGCCAGCAGTCCGGACAGGGGACCCTCCTACGAGCAGTACTTC
CASSPDRGPSYEQYF
>TRBV10-1|.|.|TRBJ2-2
TGCGCCACCAGAGCGGAGTCGAACACCGGGGAGCTGTTTTTT
CATRAESNTGELFF
>TRBV6-1|.|.|TRBJ1-2
TGTGCCAGCAATACAGCTAACTATGGCTACACCTTC
CASNTANYGYTF
>TRBV2|TRBD1|.|TRBJ1-3
TGTGCCAGCAGTGGGGGACAGCCTGGAAACACCATATATTTT
CASSGGQPGNTIYF
>TRBV7-9|.|.|TRBJ2-7
TGTGCCAGCAGCCAAGAAGGGCGCCCAGGGGACGAGCAGTACTTC
CASSQEGRPGDEQYF
>TRBV5-1|.|.|TRBJ1-1
TGCGCCAGCAGCTTGGTAGGATTGAACACTGAAGCTTTTTTT
CASSLVGLNTEAFF
>TRBV7-9|.|few|TRBJ1-2
TGTGCCAGCAGCTTTGCTTGGGGCGGCTATGGCTACACCTTC
CASSFAWGGYGYTF
>TRBV19|.|once|TRBJ2-2
TGTGCCAGTAGTGGAGGGGTTCCCGGGGAGCTGTTTTTT
CASSGGVPGELFF